One sample yielded the 2 T cell receptor beta chains listed below, sequenced in a study of a mutant IDH1 vaccine in newly diagnosed glioma. TCRdb's table, derived via immunoSEQ multiplex PCR, lists solely in-frame clones and lacks some. The profile shows roughly 60,000 clones, roughly 81% of them singletons. Stated time point: week 23, last vaccination. In the vaccine, a single dose held 300 ug of the mutant IDH1 20-mer peptide, along with topical imiquimod. For these TCRs, the target antigens are not known. Sequenced here: PBMCs, sampled from a glioma patient whose treatment included an IDH1 peptide vaccine. The receptors derive from a young man with glioma.

The chain is built from TRBV27 and TRBJ1-1; 7 bases fit TRBD1. This CDR3 contains 13 residues. Germline CDR1 MNHEY, CDR2 SMNVEV (reference sequence). Trimming cost V 8 bases and J 5 bases; bases outside gene matches: 8. The CDR3 sequence: CASGTHRGTEAFF. CDR3 DNA: TGTGCCAGCGGGACCCACAGGGGAACTGAAGCTTTCTTT.

This chain links TRBV6-1 with TRBJ2-7; possible D gene TRBD2, 6 bases. This CDR3 has 14 residues. Per germline, CDR1 MNHNS and CDR2 SASEGT. Trimming pared 6 bases from V and 0 bases from J, leaving 12 bases between. The CDR3 spells CASRRDWSSYEQYF. CDR3 in DNA: TGTGCCAGCAGGCGGGACTGGAGCTCCTACGAGCAGTACTTC.